Only one count was recorded for the clone carrying this T cell receptor (beta chain). The CDR3 loop spans 13 amino acids. Deletions cut 6 bases from V and 3 bases from J, with 11 bases between. The germline gives CDR1 MNHEY, CDR2 SVGAGI. Repertoires were generated with immunoSEQ multiplex PCR, while TCRdb's copy carries only in-frame clones and drops some. The table shows around 130,000 clones, with 70% to 90% occurring only once. These data are taken from a study of blood T cell repertoires in COVID-19. As for the study in general: T cells, B-cell-depleted T cells, or PBMCs provided the cDNA or gDNA that served as material.

Recruits, aged roughly 18 to 100 years, lived in some 25 US areas. The chain combines TRBV6-5 with TRBJ1-1; TRBD1 is a possible D gene (5 bases). The sequencing sample was made of PBMCs or T cells enriched from blood (not recorded which). This receptor was identified in a woman in her 50s who had recovered from COVID-19. CDR3: CASRDTRDTEAFF. For the CDR3, the DNA is TGTGCCAGCAGGGACACCAGGGACACTGAAGCTTTCTTT.